This T cell receptor (beta chain) was sequenced for a study of cytomegalovirus exposure and HLA in healthy donors. Germline V gene lookup returns CDR1 SGHRS and CDR2 YFSETQ. V shed 7 bases and J 4 bases; nucleotides not matched to a gene: 10. CDR3 length equals 14 residues. The PCR had 60 Vbeta and 13 Jbeta primers. The table came from immunoSEQ multiplex PCR; TCRdb's copy has only in-frame clones and leaves some out. This table holds 87,000 or so clones. The source of this sequence is a man over 45 in good health and CMV-seropositive. The gene calls are TRBV5-1 and TRBJ1-1, with 7 positions matching TRBD1. Sequenced: PBMCs. The CDR3 loop is CASCRGLQGTEAFF. The CDR3 DNA is TGCGCCAGCTGTAGGGGGCTTCAAGGCACTGAAGCTTTCTTT.